What follows is one TCR beta chain and its context. The antigen is unknown. This record belongs to a study of T cells after yellow fever vaccination. In the study overall: The fractions with low cell numbers were processed using SMART-Seq v4 Ultra Low Input.

Findings and limits, study-wide: FACS-sorted repertoires could contain abundant clonotypes contaminating from the bulk population. In post-booster samples, most primary-vaccination clones reappeared (about 95% CD4, over 70% CD8).

Making TCR cDNA involved 5'RACE template switching, which added UMIs and a universal primer site. TCRdb ran MiXCR on the 5' RACE reads and lists one entry per CDR3 protein. Of hundreds of thousands of distinct CDR3 sequences listed, under 14% are singletons. Deletions cut 2 bases from V and 7 bases from J, with 15 bases between. Germline assignment: CDR1 MGHDK and CDR2 SYGVNS. CDR3 length equals 16 residues. V usage is TRBV25-1 and J usage is TRBJ1-6; D gene ambiguous. The material was PBMCs, obtained on the day of the first yellow fever vaccination. This TCR derives from a man aged 18 to 35 who received the YFV17D yellow fever vaccine. For the CDR3, the DNA is TGTGCCAGCAGTGAAGGGGTAAGGGTAAGAAATTCACCCCTCCACTTT. Residues: CASSEGVRVRNSPLHF.